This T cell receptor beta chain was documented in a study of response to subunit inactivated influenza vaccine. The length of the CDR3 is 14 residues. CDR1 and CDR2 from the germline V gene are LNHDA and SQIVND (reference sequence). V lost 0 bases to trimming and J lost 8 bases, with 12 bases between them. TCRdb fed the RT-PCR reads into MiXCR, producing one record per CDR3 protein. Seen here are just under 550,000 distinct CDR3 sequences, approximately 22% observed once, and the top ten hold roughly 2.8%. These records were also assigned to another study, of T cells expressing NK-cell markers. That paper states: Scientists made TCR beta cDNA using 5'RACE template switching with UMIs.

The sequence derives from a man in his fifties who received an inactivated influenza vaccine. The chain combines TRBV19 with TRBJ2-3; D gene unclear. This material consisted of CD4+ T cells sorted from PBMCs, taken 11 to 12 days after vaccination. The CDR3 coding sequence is TGTGCCAGTAGTATAGACCCGGCCTGGGGTACGCAGTATTTT. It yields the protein CASSIDPAWGTQYF.